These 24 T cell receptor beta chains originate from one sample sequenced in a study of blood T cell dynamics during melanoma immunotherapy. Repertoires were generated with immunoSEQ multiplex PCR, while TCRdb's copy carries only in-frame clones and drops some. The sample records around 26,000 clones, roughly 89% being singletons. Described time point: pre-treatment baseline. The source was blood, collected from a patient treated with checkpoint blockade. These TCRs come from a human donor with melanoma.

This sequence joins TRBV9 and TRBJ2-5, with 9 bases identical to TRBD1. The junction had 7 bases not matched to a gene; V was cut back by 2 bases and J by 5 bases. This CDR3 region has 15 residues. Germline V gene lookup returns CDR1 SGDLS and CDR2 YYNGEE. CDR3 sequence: CASSVGTGGEETQYF. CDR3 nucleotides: TGTGCCAGCAGCGTTGGTACAGGGGGCGAGGAGACCCAGTACTTC. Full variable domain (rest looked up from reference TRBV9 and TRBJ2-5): DSGVTQTPKHLITATGQRVTLRCSPRSGDLSVYWYQQSLDQGLQFLIQYYNGEERAKGNILERFSAQQFPDLHSELNLSSLELGDSALYFCASSVGTGGEETQYFGPGTRLLVL.

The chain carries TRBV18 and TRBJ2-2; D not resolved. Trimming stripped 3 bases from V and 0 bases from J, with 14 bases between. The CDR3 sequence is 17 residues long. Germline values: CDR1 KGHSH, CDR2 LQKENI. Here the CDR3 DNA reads TGTGCCAGCTCACCCCGGACCCCTGTATCGAACACCGGGGAGCTGTTTTTT. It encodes CASSPRTPVSNTGELFF.

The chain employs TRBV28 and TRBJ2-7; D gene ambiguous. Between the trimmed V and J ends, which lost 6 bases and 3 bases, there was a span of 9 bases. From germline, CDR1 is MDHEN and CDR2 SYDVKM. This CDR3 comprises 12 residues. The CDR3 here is CASSGTRYEQYF. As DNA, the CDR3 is TGTGCCAGCAGCGGAACACGCTACGAGCAGTACTTC.

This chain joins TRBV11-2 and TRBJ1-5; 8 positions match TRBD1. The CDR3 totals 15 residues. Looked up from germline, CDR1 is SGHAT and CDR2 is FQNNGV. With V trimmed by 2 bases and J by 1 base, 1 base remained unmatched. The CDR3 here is CASSLNRGSNQPQHF. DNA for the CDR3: TGTGCCAGCAGCTTAAACAGGGGGAGCAATCAGCCCCAGCATTTT.

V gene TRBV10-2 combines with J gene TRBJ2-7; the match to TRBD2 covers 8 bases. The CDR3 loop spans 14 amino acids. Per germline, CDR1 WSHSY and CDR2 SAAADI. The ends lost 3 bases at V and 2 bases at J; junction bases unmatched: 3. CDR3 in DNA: TGCGCCAGCAGTGAACGGCGGGGGGCCTACGAGCAGTACTTC. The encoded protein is CASSERRGAYEQYF.

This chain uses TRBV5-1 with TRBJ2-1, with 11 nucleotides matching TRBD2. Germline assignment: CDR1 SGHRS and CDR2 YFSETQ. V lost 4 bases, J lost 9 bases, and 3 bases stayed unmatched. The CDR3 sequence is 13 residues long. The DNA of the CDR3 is TGCGCCAGCAGCGGCACTAGCGGGAGTGAGCAGTTCTTC. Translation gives CASSGTSGSEQFF. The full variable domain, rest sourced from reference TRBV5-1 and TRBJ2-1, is KAGVTQTPRYLIKTRGQQVTLSCSPISGHRSVSWYQQTPGQGLQFLFEYFSETQRNKGNFPGRFSGRQFSNSRSEMNVSTLELGDSALYLCASSGTSGSEQFFGPGTRLTVL.

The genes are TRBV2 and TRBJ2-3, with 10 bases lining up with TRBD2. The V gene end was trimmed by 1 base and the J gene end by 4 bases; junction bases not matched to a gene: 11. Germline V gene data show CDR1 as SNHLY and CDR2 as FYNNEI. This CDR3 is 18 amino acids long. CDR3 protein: CASSEGDQLAGRADTQYF. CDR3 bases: TGTGCCAGCAGTGAAGGGGATCAACTAGCGGGAAGGGCAGATACGCAGTATTTT.

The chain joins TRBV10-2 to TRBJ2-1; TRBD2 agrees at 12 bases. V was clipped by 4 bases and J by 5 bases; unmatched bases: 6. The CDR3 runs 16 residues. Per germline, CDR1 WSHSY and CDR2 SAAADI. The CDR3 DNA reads TGCGCCAGCAGTGTGAGACTAGCGGGAGTCCACAATGAGCAGTTCTTC. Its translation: CASSVRLAGVHNEQFF.

CDR3 residues: CATAWTSADTQYF. The CDR3 DNA is TGTGCCACCGCCTGGACTAGCGCAGATACGCAGTATTTT. The J gene is TRBJ2-3, the V gene TRBV10-3; 9 bases are shared with TRBD2. The V gene's germline CDR1 is ENHRY and CDR2 SYGVKD. V gave up 10 bases and J gave up 4 bases; unmatched junction bases: 6. CDR3 length equals 13 residues.

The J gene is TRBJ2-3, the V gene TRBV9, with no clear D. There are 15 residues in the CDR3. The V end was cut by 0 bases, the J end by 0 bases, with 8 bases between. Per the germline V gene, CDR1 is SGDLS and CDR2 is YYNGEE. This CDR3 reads CASSVAATSTDTQYF. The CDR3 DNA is TGTGCCAGCAGCGTAGCGGCTACTAGCACAGATACGCAGTATTTT.

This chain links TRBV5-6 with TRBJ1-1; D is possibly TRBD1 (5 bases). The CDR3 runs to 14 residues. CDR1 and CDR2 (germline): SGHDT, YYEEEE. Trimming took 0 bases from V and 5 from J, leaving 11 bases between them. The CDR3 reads CASSLEGTGTEAFF. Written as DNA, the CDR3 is TGTGCCAGCAGCTTGGAAGGGACCGGGACTGAAGCTTTCTTT.

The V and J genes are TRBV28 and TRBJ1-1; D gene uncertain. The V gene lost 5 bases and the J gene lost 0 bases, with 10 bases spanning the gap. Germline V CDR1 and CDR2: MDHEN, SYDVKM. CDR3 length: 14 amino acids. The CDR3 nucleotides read TGTGCCAGCAGTCCTGGCAGTTTGAACACTGAAGCTTTCTTT. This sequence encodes CASSPGSLNTEAFF.

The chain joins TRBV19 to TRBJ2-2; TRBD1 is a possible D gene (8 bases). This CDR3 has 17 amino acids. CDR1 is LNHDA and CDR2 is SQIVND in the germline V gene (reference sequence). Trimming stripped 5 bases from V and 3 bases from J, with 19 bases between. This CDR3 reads CASSPRGDRWDTGELFF. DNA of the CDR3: TGTGCCAGTAGTCCCCGGGGGGACAGGTGGGACACCGGGGAGCTGTTTTTT.

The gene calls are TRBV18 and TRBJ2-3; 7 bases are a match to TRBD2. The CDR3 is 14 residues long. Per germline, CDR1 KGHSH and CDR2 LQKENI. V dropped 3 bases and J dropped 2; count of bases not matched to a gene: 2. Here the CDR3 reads CASSPGTNTDTQYF. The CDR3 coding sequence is TGTGCCAGCTCACCCGGGACTAACACAGATACGCAGTATTTT.

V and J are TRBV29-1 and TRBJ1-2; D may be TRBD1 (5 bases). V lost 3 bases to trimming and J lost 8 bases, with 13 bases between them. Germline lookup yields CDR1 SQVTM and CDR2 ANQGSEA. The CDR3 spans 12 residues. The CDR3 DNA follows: TGCAGCGTTGAGTCGCCCTCAGGGGGCTACACCTTC. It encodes CSVESPSGGYTF.

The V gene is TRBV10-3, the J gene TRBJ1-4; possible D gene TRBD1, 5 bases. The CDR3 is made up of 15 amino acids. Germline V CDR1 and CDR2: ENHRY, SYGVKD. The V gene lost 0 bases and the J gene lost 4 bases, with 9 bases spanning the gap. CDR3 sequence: CAISESPGNNEKLFF. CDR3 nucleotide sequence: TGTGCCATCAGTGAGTCCCCAGGGAATAATGAAAAACTGTTTTTT.

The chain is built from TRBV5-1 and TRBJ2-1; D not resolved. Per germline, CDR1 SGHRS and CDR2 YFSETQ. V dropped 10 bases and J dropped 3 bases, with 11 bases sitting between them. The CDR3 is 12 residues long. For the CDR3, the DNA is TGCGCCTCAAATATGGACTACAATGAGCAGTTCTTC. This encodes CASNMDYNEQFF.

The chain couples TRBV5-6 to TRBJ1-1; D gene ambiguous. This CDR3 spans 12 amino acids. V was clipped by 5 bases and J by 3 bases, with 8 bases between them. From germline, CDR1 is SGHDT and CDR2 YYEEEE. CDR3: CASSSRYTEAFF. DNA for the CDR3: TGTGCCAGCAGTTCCAGATACACTGAAGCTTTCTTT.

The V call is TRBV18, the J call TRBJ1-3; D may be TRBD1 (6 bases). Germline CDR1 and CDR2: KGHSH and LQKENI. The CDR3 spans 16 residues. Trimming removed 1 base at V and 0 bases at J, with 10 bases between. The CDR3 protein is CASSPRQVLSGNTIYF. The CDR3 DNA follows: TGTGCCAGCTCACCACGACAGGTCCTCTCTGGAAACACCATATATTTT.

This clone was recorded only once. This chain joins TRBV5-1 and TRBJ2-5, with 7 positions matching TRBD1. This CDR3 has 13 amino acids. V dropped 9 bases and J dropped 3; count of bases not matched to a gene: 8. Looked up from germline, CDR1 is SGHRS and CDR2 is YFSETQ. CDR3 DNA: TGCGCCACCTCTCGACAGGGAGAAGAGACCCAGTACTTC. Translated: CATSRQGEETQYF.

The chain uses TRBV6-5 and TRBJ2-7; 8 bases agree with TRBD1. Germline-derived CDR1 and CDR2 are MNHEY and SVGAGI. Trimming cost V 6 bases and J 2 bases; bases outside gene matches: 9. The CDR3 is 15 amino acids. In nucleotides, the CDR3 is TGTGCCAGCAGGCTACGACAGGGGACGGCCTACGAGCAGTACTTC. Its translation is CASRLRQGTAYEQYF.

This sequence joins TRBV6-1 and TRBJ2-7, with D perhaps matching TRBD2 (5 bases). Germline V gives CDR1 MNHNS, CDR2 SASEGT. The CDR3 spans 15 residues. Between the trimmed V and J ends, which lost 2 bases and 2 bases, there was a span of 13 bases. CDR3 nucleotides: TGTGCCAGCAGTGAAAGCCCGGGATTCACCTACGAGCAGTACTTC. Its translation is CASSESPGFTYEQYF.

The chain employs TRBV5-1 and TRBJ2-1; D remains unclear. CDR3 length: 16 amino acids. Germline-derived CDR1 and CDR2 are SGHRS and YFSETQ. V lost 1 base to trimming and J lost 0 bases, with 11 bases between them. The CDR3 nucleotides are TGCGCCAGCAGCTTGTTCGCGCGTAGCTCCTACAATGAGCAGTTCTTC. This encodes CASSLFARSSYNEQFF.

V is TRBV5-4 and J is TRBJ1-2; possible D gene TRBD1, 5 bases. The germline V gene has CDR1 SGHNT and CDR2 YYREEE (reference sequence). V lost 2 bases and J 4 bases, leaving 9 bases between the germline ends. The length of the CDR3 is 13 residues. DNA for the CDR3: TGTGCCAGCAGCTTTAGGGGAGGCTATGGCTACACCTTC. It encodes CASSFRGGYGYTF.